Sequencing of this T cell receptor (beta chain) was carried out in a study of blood T cell repertoires in COVID-19. Looking at the study overall: Whether acute or convalescent, the COVID-19 samples came from the United States, Italy and Spain. PBMCs, B-cell-depleted T cells, or T cells were the source of the cDNA or gDNA that made up the material.

Germline CDR1 and CDR2: SGHNT and YENEEA. The CDR3 is 14 amino acids. Deletions cut 0 bases from V and 1 base from J, with 6 bases between. This clone appeared a single time. Per the original methods: Using reference gene primer amplification, nucleated cell counts were estimated. Sequencing was performed with immunoSEQ multiplex PCR; in TCRdb, only in-frame clones are kept and a portion is missing. That table gives V, J and clone size, and the DNA gave D and trimming. The sample carries 95,000 to 120,000 clones, around 86% recorded once. The chain employs TRBV11-3 and TRBJ1-1, with D maybe TRBD1 (5 bases). The source material was peripheral blood. The TCR comes from a woman in her 70s with acute or convalescent COVID-19. DNA for the CDR3: TGTGCCAGCAGCTTAGAGGGGGGGAACACTGAAGCTTTCTTT. Its translation: CASSLEGGNTEAFF.